In this sample, the clone carrying this T cell receptor (beta chain) turned up once. Clones were read by immunoSEQ multiplex PCR, and TCRdb kept only the in-frame ones, dropping some. The table shows 210,000 or so clones, with roughly 80% occurring only once. These data belong to a study of blood T cell repertoires in COVID-19. Germline CDR1 SGHAT, CDR2 FQNNGV. The ends lost 4 bases at V and 6 bases at J; junction bases unmatched: 4. The CDR3 loop spans 16 amino acids. The V gene is TRBV11-2, the J gene TRBJ2-1, with 15 bases lining up with TRBD2. This TCR was recovered from a man in his forties or fifties who had recovered from COVID-19. The specimen was peripheral blood. The CDR3 spells CASSSGLAGGFNEQFF. In DNA, the CDR3 is TGTGCCAGCAGCTCGGGACTAGCGGGAGGTTTCAATGAGCAGTTCTTC.